This TCR beta chain is drawn from a study of CD8+ T cells in alopecia areata. Collected material from alopecia areata patients comprised lesional scalp punch biopsies and peripheral blood. The sample holds one count of this clone. Investigators isolated RNA and reverse transcribed it into cDNA to act as the sequencing template. Libraries were prepared by immunoSEQ multiplex PCR; TCRdb keeps only in-frame clonotypes and omits some of them. The sample lists hundreds of thousands of clones, roughly two thirds occurring once. This CDR3 region has 13 residues. V lost 4 bases and J lost 6, with 11 bases in between. CDR1 is KGHSH, CDR2 LQKENI, per germline.

The sequence derives from a human donor with alopecia areata. J is TRBJ2-3 and V is TRBV18; D may correspond to TRBD1 or TRBD2 (5 bases each). The source material was CD4+ T cells sorted from blood, sampled at week 0. Here the CDR3 reads CASSRDGPDTQYF. The CDR3 region has the DNA TGTGCCAGCTCACGGGACGGCCCCGATACGCAGTATTTT.